The 14 T cell receptor beta chains below were found in one sample sequenced in a study of cytomegalovirus exposure and HLA in healthy donors. 13 Jbeta primers and 60 Vbeta primers were used for the PCR. Profiling relied on immunoSEQ multiplex PCR, and the TCRdb table lists in-frame clones only, not all of them. The data hold some 180,000 clones, with approximately 78% observed a single time. The specimen sequenced was PBMCs. These TCRs come from a woman under 40 in good health and CMV-seropositive.

V and J are TRBV6-1 and TRBJ2-7; D gene ambiguous. V dropped 9 bases and J dropped 1 base, with 7 bases sitting between them. CDR1 MNHNS and CDR2 SASEGT come from the germline V gene. The CDR3 runs 11 residues. Here the CDR3 reads CASSRSYEQYF. The DNA of the CDR3 is TGTGCCAGTTCGAGGTCCTACGAGCAGTACTTC.

This clone was seen a few times. The chain links TRBV30 to TRBJ1-6; 8 bases fit TRBD1. Germline CDR1 GTSNPN, CDR2 SVGIG (reference sequence). With V trimmed by 3 bases and J by 5 bases, 6 bases remained unmatched. The CDR3 totals 15 residues. CDR3 protein: CAWRPGGGHNSPLHF. The CDR3, as DNA: TGTGCCTGGAGGCCAGGGGGCGGCCATAATTCACCCCTCCACTTT.

The chain links TRBV12-5 to TRBJ2-3; 7 bases fit TRBD1. Trimming removed 7 bases from V and 0 bases from J; junction bases left unmatched: 13. The CDR3 loop spans 17 amino acids. CDR1 LGHNT and CDR2 FRNRAP come from the germline V gene. CDR3 nucleotides: TGTGCTAGTGCCCCCTCAAAAGGGACAGCAAGCACAGATACGCAGTATTTT. Translated: CASAPSKGTASTDTQYF.

The chain employs TRBV6-4 and TRBJ2-1, with 7 bases that match TRBD2. From germline, CDR1 is MRHNA and CDR2 SNTAGT. J lost 5 bases, V lost 7 bases, and 17 bases had no gene match. This CDR3 region has 17 residues. The CDR3 loop reads CASIPTIRRERDNEQFF. The CDR3 nucleotides read TGTGCCAGCATCCCCACCATCAGGCGGGAGAGGGACAATGAGCAGTTCTTC.

The J gene is TRBJ1-1, the V gene TRBV19, with D maybe TRBD1 (5 bases). Looked up from germline, CDR1 is LNHDA and CDR2 is SQIVND (reference sequence). CDR3 length: 14 amino acids. The V end was cut by 3 bases, the J end by 7 bases, with 15 bases between. The CDR3 coding sequence is TGTGCCAGTAGTATGGGGACGGAGGGGAGTGAAGCTTTCTTT. Translation: CASSMGTEGSEAFF. The entire variable domain, with the rest obtained from reference TRBV19 and TRBJ1-1, is as follows: DGGITQSPKYLFRKEGQNVTLSCEQNLNHDAMYWYRQDPGQGLRLIYYSQIVNDFQKGDIAEGYSVSREKKESFPLTVTSAQKNPTAFYLCASSMGTEGSEAFFGQGTRLTVV.

CDR3 amino acids: CASSAGLWGTSGVNEQFF. CDR3 in DNA: TGTGCCAGCAGCGCGGGCCTCTGGGGCACTTCGGGGGTCAATGAGCAGTTCTTC. This chain joins TRBV7-8 and TRBJ2-1, with a tentative D call TRBD2 (6 bases). The germline gives CDR1 SGHVS, CDR2 FQNEAQ. CDR3 length: 18 amino acids. V gave up 5 bases and J gave up 6 bases, with 26 bases separating them.

This clone was observed once. The chain carries TRBV4-1 and TRBJ2-3, with 12 bases lining up with TRBD2. This CDR3 spans 17 amino acids. Germline values: CDR1 MGHRA, CDR2 YSYEKL. Losses at the gene ends were 2 bases for V and 2 bases for J; bases not matched to a gene: 5. CDR3 residues: CASSQLRTSGNTDTQYF. The CDR3 nucleotides are TGCGCCAGCAGCCAACTCCGGACTAGCGGGAACACAGATACGCAGTATTTT.

This chain uses TRBV6-4 with TRBJ1-2; 8 positions match TRBD1. The trim removed 2 bases at V and 10 bases at J, leaving 3 bases unmatched. Germline V gene sequence: CDR1 MRHNA, CDR2 SNTAGT. This CDR3 has 12 residues. The CDR3 loop reads CASSDRDRNYTF. The CDR3 DNA reads as TGTGCCAGCAGTGACCGGGACAGGAACTACACCTTC.

The gene calls are TRBV28 and TRBJ2-7; 11 positions agree with TRBD2. Germline assignment: CDR1 MDHEN and CDR2 SYDVKM. With 6 bases clipped from V and 2 bases from J, the junction kept 3 bases outside the gene matches. The CDR3 has 14 amino acids. CDR3 sequence (DNA): TGTGCCAGCAGCCTAGCGGGAGGAACCTACGAGCAGTACTTC. Its translation is CASSLAGGTYEQYF.

The chain recombines TRBV27 with TRBJ2-1; possibly TRBD2 for D (5 bases). V gave up 4 bases and J gave up 7 bases, with 8 bases separating them. The CDR3 spans 12 residues. Germline loops: CDR1 MNHEY, CDR2 SMNVEV (reference sequence). The CDR3: CASSSRRNEQFF. The CDR3, as DNA: TGTGCCAGCAGTTCGAGGAGGAATGAGCAGTTCTTC.

The V call is TRBV15, the J call TRBJ2-5, with D perhaps TRBD1 (6 bases). The V end was cut by 0 bases, the J end by 5 bases, with 16 bases between. The CDR3 consists of 16 residues. The V gene's germline CDR1 is LNHNV and CDR2 YYDKDF (reference sequence). CDR3 DNA sequence: TGTGCCACCAGCAGAGAGGAGGACAGTTTTATGGAGACCCAGTACTTC. It encodes CATSREEDSFMETQYF.

This clone has a single count. The V gene is TRBV7-2, the J gene TRBJ1-5; D gene unclear. The CDR3 consists of 13 residues. V was trimmed by 5 bases and J by 7 bases, leaving 12 bases between them. Germline CDR1 and CDR2: SGHTA and FQGNSA. The CDR3 is CASSKEGYQPQHF. CDR3 sequence (DNA): TGTGCCAGCAGCAAAGAGGGATACCAGCCCCAGCATTTT.

The table lists this clone with a few counts. The chain uses TRBV6-1 and TRBJ2-7; D remains ambiguous. The germline V gene encodes CDR1 MNHNS and CDR2 SASEGT. Trimming removed 2 bases from V and 3 bases from J, with 17 bases in between. The CDR3 has 16 residues. The CDR3 protein is CASSEPLAAQNYEQYF. CDR3 nucleotide sequence: TGTGCCAGCAGTGAACCCCTCGCGGCCCAGAACTACGAGCAGTACTTC.

This rearrangement joins TRBV6-1 to TRBJ2-3; 9 nucleotides line up with TRBD2. CDR1 is MNHNS, CDR2 SASEGT, per germline. Trimming removed 4 bases from V and 0 bases from J; junction bases left unmatched: 2. This CDR3 is built from 15 residues. CDR3 in amino acids: CASSGAGGSTDTQYF. CDR3 nucleotide sequence: TGTGCCAGCAGTGGAGCGGGGGGTAGCACAGATACGCAGTATTTT.